The 2 T cell receptor beta chains reported below all come from one sample, sequenced in a study of Ad26.COV2.S vaccination and SARS-CoV-2 variants. The treatment denotes: around 19 received Ad26.COV2.S at low or high dose, single or two shots; several received placebo; per-sample allocation not given. All samples were drawn on day 63, counting from the first vaccine or placebo injection. Only in-frame clones appear in the TCRdb table, and some are missing; sequencing was by immunoSEQ multiplex PCR. Of 300,000 to 350,000 clones listed, 85% to 90% are singletons. Sample: peripheral blood, taken in a trial of Ad26.COV2.S vaccine versus placebo. The receptors here all came from a person aged 18-65 years who received the Ad26.COV2.S COVID-19 vaccine or a placebo.

This chain links TRBV5-1 with TRBJ2-1; 9 bases map to TRBD1. The germline gives CDR1 SGHRS, CDR2 YFSETQ. The ends lost 7 bases at V and 6 bases at J; junction bases unmatched: 8. The CDR3 consists of 14 residues. CDR3 DNA: TGCGCCAGCCAATACAGGGGGCACGGCAATGAGCAGTTCTTC. This translates into CASQYRGHGNEQFF.

The genes are TRBV6-4 and TRBJ1-2, with D hard to call. The CDR3 loop spans 13 amino acids. In germline, CDR1 is MRHNA, CDR2 SNTAGT. The V end was cut by 7 bases, the J end by 7 bases, with 16 bases between. The CDR3 DNA follows: TGTGCCAGCATGCGGGAGATTTTCCGTGGCTACACCTTC. Residues: CASMREIFRGYTF.